The 24 T cell receptor beta chains listed next were all sequenced from one sample in a study of OX40 agonist ivuxolimab in advanced cancers. Clones were read by immunoSEQ multiplex PCR, and TCRdb kept only the in-frame ones, dropping some. The data contain some 79,000 clones, 90% to 95% of them seen just once; the ten biggest clones take up around 0.46%. The sequencing used CD4+ or CD8+ T cells sorted from blood, collected in a trial of the OX40 agonist ivuxolimab. Every receptor here comes from an adult with an advanced solid tumor such as melanoma, head and neck, liver or kidney cancer.

The chain is built from TRBV27 and TRBJ2-3; D unresolved. This CDR3 contains 21 residues. The germline V and J ends were trimmed by 0 bases and 0 bases, with 25 bases remaining between them. CDR1 MNHEY and CDR2 SMNVEV come from the germline V gene (reference sequence). Written as DNA, the CDR3 is TGTGCCAGCAGTTTATCTGGGCTTATACTGGACCCCCGCTATAGCACAGATACGCAGTATTTT. Its protein product is CASSLSGLILDPRYSTDTQYF.

The chain combines TRBV10-3 with TRBJ1-1; D not resolved. The V and J ends lost 0 bases and 8 bases respectively, with 10 bases between them. The CDR3 totals 13 residues. Germline-derived CDR1 and CDR2 are ENHRY and SYGVKD. The CDR3 nucleotides read TGTGCCATCAGTGAGTCCGGGCCAGGAGAAGCTTTCTTT. Its translation is CAISESGPGEAFF.

V gene TRBV7-8 combines with J gene TRBJ2-1; TRBD2 matches at 8 bases. The ends lost 4 bases at V and 12 bases at J; junction bases unmatched: 11. The length of the CDR3 is 14 residues. Germline V gene data show CDR1 as SGHVS and CDR2 as FQNEAQ. CDR3 DNA: TGTGCCAGCAGCTCCGCAGGGCTAGCGGGTGTGCAGTTCTTC. Its translation: CASSSAGLAGVQFF. Using reference TRBV7-8 and TRBJ2-1 for the parts outside the CDR3, the full variable domain is GAGVSQSPRYKVAKRGQDVALRCDPISGHVSLFWYQQALGQGPEFLTYFQNEAQLDKSGLPSDRFFAERPEGSVSTLKIQRTQQEDSAVYLCASSSAGLAGVQFFGPGTRLTVL.

This clone has just one count. The chain couples TRBV1 to TRBJ1-2; the table's D call, TRBD1, was not checked against the DNA. TRBV1 represents a pseudogene. This CDR3 has 13 amino acids. CDR3 loop: CTSSLHREWGYTF. The CDR3 coding sequence is TGCACCAGCAGCCTCCACAGGGAATGGGGCTACACCTTC.

The chain employs TRBV2 and TRBJ2-7, with D unresolved. The CDR3 consists of 16 residues. Between the trimmed V and J ends, which lost 0 bases and 0 bases, there was a span of 12 bases. Looked up from germline, CDR1 is SNHLY and CDR2 is FYNNEI. Here the CDR3 DNA reads TGTGCCAGCAGTGAAGCCCGACGGCTCAGCTCCTACGAGCAGTACTTC. Translation: CASSEARRLSSYEQYF.

The chain couples TRBV6-1 to TRBJ1-5; no definite D call. Looked up from germline, CDR1 is MNHNS and CDR2 is SASEGT. The V end was cut by 8 bases, the J end by 1 base, with 15 bases between. The CDR3 is made up of 15 amino acids. The CDR3 DNA sequence: TGTGCCAGCGTGTTAGCGGGAGCCAGCAATCAGCCCCAGCATTTT. Amino acids: CASVLAGASNQPQHF.

This clone was recorded once. The chain couples TRBV19 to TRBJ1-5; 7 positions agree with TRBD1. The CDR3 contains 15 residues. Germline CDR1 reads LNHDA; CDR2 reads SQIVND (reference sequence). The V and J ends lost 3 bases and 2 bases, in that order; junction bases with no gene match: 4. Here the CDR3 DNA reads TGTGCCAGTAGTATTGAGGGGGCAGGCAATCAGCCCCAGCATTTT. Its protein is CASSIEGAGNQPQHF.

V and J are TRBV6-6 and TRBJ2-1; 8 bases map to TRBD1. From germline, CDR1 is MNHNY and CDR2 SVGAGI (reference sequence). Trimming took 5 bases from V and 5 from J; bases not matched to a gene: 8. CDR3 size: 15 residues. The CDR3 loop reads CASSPGQGKNNEQFF. CDR3 nucleotides: TGTGCCAGCAGTCCCGGACAGGGTAAGAACAATGAGCAGTTCTTC.

The chain has TRBV19 and TRBJ2-1; 10 bases match TRBD2. The CDR3 spans 19 residues. The junction had 15 bases not matched to a gene; V was cut back by 3 bases and J by 4 bases. Germline CDR1 reads LNHDA; CDR2 reads SQIVND (reference sequence). The CDR3 here is CASSMSAMTASGSYNEQFF. CDR3 DNA: TGTGCCAGTAGTATGTCCGCGATGACCGCTAGCGGGAGTTACAATGAGCAGTTCTTC.

The V and J genes are TRBV19 and TRBJ1-2; tentative D call: TRBD1 (5 bases). With 4 bases removed from V and 4 bases from J, the gap between germline ends came to 19 bases. Germline CDR1 LNHDA, CDR2 SQIVND (reference sequence). The CDR3 runs 16 residues. CDR3 region: CASSSGGGSRSYGYTF. Written as DNA, the CDR3 is TGTGCCAGTAGTAGCGGGGGTGGGTCCCGAAGCTATGGCTACACCTTC.

This rearrangement joins TRBV7-8 to TRBJ2-2, with D uncertain. The CDR3 has 13 amino acids. Germline CDR1 is SGHVS and CDR2 is FQNEAQ. V was clipped by 7 bases and J by 5 bases, with 11 bases between them. The CDR3 here is CASTILGTGELFF. The CDR3 nucleotides read TGTGCCAGCACCATACTCGGGACCGGGGAGCTGTTTTTT. The complete variable domain, with remaining parts taken from reference TRBV7-8 and TRBJ2-2, reads GAGVSQSPRYKVAKRGQDVALRCDPISGHVSLFWYQQALGQGPEFLTYFQNEAQLDKSGLPSDRFFAERPEGSVSTLKIQRTQQEDSAVYLCASTILGTGELFFGEGSRLTVL.

The J gene is TRBJ2-2, the V gene TRBV19; TRBD1 or TRBD2 may be the D gene (5 bases each). Germline CDR1 is LNHDA and CDR2 is SQIVND (reference sequence). Trimming took off 4 bases at V and 0 bases at J, with 9 bases between the two ends. The CDR3 extends over 15 amino acids. As DNA, the CDR3 is TGTGCCAGTAGTACTGGGGGTTCGAACACCGGGGAGCTGTTTTTT. Residues: CASSTGGSNTGELFF.

The chain joins TRBV6-5 to TRBJ2-5, with 7 bases identical to TRBD1. Germline assignment: CDR1 MNHEY and CDR2 SVGAGI. The V segment lost 5 bases and the J segment 7 bases; nucleotides outside the gene matches: 13. This CDR3 contains 15 residues. In DNA, the CDR3 is TGTGCCAGCAGTCCGACAGGGACGGGACGGGGGACCCAGTACTTC. Its protein product is CASSPTGTGRGTQYF.

The rearrangement joins TRBV27 to TRBJ2-4, with 7 nucleotides matching TRBD1. The CDR3 runs to 15 residues. The ends lost 4 bases at V and 1 base at J; junction bases unmatched: 4. CDR1 and CDR2 from the germline V gene are MNHEY and SMNVEV (reference sequence). CDR3 nucleotides: TGTGCCAGCAGTTGGACAGGCCCGGCCAAAAACATTCAGTACTTC. As protein: CASSWTGPAKNIQYF.

The sample holds one count of this clone. J is TRBJ2-1 and V is TRBV6-5; D is possibly TRBD2 (6 bases). Between the trimmed V and J ends, which lost 4 bases and 0 bases, there was a span of 13 bases. Germline values: CDR1 MNHEY, CDR2 SVGAGI. There are 16 residues in the CDR3. The CDR3 here is CASSSDGGSSYNEQFF. CDR3 nucleotide sequence: TGTGCCAGCAGTTCGGACGGGGGTAGCTCCTACAATGAGCAGTTCTTC.

V is TRBV18 and J is TRBJ2-7; possibly TRBD2 for D (5 bases). Trimming removed 3 bases from V and 3 bases from J, with 9 bases in between. The germline V gene has CDR1 KGHSH and CDR2 LQKENI. The CDR3 runs 13 residues. This CDR3 is CASSPAGDYEQYF. The CDR3, as DNA: TGTGCCAGCTCACCTGCCGGGGACTACGAGCAGTACTTC.

The genes are TRBV9 and TRBJ1-2, with D tentatively TRBD1 (5 bases). The CDR3 totals 14 residues. CDR1 is SGDLS, CDR2 YYNGEE, per germline. Between the trimmed V and J ends, which lost 0 bases and 6 bases, there was a span of 12 bases. DNA for the CDR3: TGTGCCAGCAGCGTAGACAGGATGGGAGATGGCTACACCTTC. Its translation: CASSVDRMGDGYTF.

The chain employs TRBV9 and TRBJ2-2; no clear D gene. The V gene lost 1 base and the J gene lost 4 bases, with 2 bases spanning the gap. CDR3 length: 12 amino acids. Germline CDR1 SGDLS, CDR2 YYNGEE. As DNA, the CDR3 is TGTGCCAGCAGCGTAAGCACCGGGGAGCTGTTTTTT. Translated, it gives CASSVSTGELFF.

The V call is TRBV4-3, the J call TRBJ2-7; TRBD2 might be the D (5 bases). Looked up from germline, CDR1 is LGHNA and CDR2 is YSLEER. Trimming left V 5 bases short and J 0 bases short, with 23 bases between. The CDR3 consists of 18 residues. CDR3 protein: CASSNSRASAAVSYEQYF. DNA for the CDR3: TGCGCCAGCAGCAATTCGAGGGCTTCAGCGGCCGTCTCCTACGAGCAGTACTTC.

This rearrangement joins TRBV27 to TRBJ1-5; D is uncertain. CDR1 and CDR2 from the germline V gene are MNHEY and SMNVEV (reference sequence). The CDR3 has 15 amino acids. The V end lost 2 bases, the J end lost 0 bases, and 8 bases lay between the germline ends. The CDR3 DNA is TGTGCCAGCAGTTTAGCCTCAAATAGCAATCAGCCCCAGCATTTT. It encodes CASSLASNSNQPQHF.

This chain connects TRBV2 to TRBJ1-2; no firm D call. This CDR3 contains 15 residues. Germline CDR1 SNHLY, CDR2 FYNNEI. With 3 bases removed from V and 3 bases from J, the gap between germline ends came to 14 bases. This CDR3 reads CASSEGPARDYGYTF. DNA of the CDR3: TGTGCCAGCAGTGAGGGCCCCGCACGGGACTATGGCTACACCTTC.

This clone was observed once. The V call is TRBV5-1, the J call TRBJ2-3; TRBD2 matches at 13 bases. V lost 4 bases, J lost 6 bases, and 11 bases stayed unmatched. The CDR3 consists of 17 residues. Germline CDR1 and CDR2: SGHRS and YFSETQ. CDR3 DNA: TGCGCCAGCAGCGGGCCGGGACTAGCGGGACTGGGGGATACGCAGTATTTT. Translating it yields CASSGPGLAGLGDTQYF.

This clone is a singleton in its sample. The chain carries TRBV27 and TRBJ2-4, with TRBD2 matching 11 bases. Germline assignment: CDR1 MNHEY and CDR2 SMNVEV (reference sequence). The CDR3 runs to 17 residues. V dropped 7 bases and J dropped 1; count of bases not matched to a gene: 9. CDR3 loop: CASKELAGVGAKNIQYF. In nucleotides, the CDR3 is TGTGCCAGCAAGGAACTAGCGGGAGTCGGGGCCAAAAACATTCAGTACTTC.

The chain combines TRBV10-3 with TRBJ2-1; tentatively, D is TRBD2 (5 bases). Germline V gene sequence: CDR1 ENHRY, CDR2 SYGVKD. CDR3 length equals 12 residues. Trimming shortened V by 9 bases and J by 4 bases, and 10 bases separated the two germline ends. The CDR3: CAIGLSYNEQFF. The CDR3 DNA follows: TGTGCCATAGGACTGAGTTACAATGAGCAGTTCTTC.